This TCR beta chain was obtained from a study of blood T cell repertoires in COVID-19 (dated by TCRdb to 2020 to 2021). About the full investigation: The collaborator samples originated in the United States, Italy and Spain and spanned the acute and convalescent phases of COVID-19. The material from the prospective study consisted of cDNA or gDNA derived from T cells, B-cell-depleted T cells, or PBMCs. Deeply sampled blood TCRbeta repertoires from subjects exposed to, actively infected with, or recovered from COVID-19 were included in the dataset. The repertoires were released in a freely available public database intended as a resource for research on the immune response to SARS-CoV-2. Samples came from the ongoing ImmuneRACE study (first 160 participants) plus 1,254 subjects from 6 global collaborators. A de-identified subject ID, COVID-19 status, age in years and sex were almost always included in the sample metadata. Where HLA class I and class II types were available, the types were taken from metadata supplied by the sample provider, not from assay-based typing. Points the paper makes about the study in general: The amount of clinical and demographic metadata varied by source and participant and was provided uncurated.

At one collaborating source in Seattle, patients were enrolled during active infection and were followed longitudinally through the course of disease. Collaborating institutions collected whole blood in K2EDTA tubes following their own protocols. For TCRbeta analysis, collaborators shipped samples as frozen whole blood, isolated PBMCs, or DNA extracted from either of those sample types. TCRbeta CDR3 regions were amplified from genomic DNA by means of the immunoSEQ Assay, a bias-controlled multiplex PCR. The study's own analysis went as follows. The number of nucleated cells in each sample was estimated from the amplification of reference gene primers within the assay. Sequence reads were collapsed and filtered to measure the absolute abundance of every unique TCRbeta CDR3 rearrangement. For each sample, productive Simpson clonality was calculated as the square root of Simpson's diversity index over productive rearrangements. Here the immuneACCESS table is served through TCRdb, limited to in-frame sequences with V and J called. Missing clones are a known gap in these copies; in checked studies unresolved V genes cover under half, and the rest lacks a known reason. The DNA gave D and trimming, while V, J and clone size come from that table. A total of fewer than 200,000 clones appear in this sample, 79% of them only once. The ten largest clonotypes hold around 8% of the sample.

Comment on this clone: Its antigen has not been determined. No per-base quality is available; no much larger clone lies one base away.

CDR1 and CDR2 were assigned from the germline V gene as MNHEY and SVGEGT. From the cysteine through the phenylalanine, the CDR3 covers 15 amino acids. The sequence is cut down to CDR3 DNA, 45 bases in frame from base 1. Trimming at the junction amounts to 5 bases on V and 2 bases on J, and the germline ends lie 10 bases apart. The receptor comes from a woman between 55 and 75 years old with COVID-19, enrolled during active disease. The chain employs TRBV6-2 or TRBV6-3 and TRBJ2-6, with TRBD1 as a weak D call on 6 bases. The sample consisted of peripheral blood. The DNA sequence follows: TGTGCCAGCAGTAATCAGGGGCCTGGGGCCAACGTCCTGACTTTC. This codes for CASSNQGPGANVLTF.